The 10 T cell receptor beta chains listed next were all sequenced from one sample in a study of cytomegalovirus exposure and HLA in healthy donors. PCR primers comprised 60 Vbeta and 13 Jbeta primers. Sequenced by immunoSEQ multiplex PCR; TCRdb stores in-frame clones only, minus some. The table shows 100,000 or so clones, with around 75% occurring only once. Sequencing was done on a sample of PBMCs. The receptors were sampled from a woman aged 18-29 years in good health and CMV-seropositive.

This clone has only one observation. V usage is TRBV7-2 and J usage is TRBJ1-5; 7 bases align to TRBD1. This CDR3 is built from 15 residues. Germline assignment: CDR1 SGHTA and CDR2 FQGNSA. J was trimmed by 4 bases and V by 0 bases; bases with no gene match: 3. The CDR3 region is CASSLADRENQPQHF. CDR3 coding DNA: TGTGCCAGCAGCTTAGCAGACAGGGAGAATCAGCCCCAGCATTTT.

J is TRBJ2-5 and V is TRBV2, with D tentatively TRBD1 (5 bases). The J call may be mistaken, given a closer DNA end match to TRBJ2-7. The V gene's germline CDR1 is SNHLY and CDR2 FYNNEI. CDR3 length: 15 residues. CDR3 protein: CASSAGPGPPYEQYF. In DNA form, the CDR3 reads TGTGCCAGCAGCGCCGGGCCAGGGCCCCCCTACGAGCAGTACTTC.

The chain is built from TRBV5-1 and TRBJ2-5; the match to TRBD2 covers 9 bases. This CDR3 spans 15 amino acids. Trimming cost V 0 bases and J 3 bases; bases outside gene matches: 3. The V gene's germline CDR1 is SGHRS and CDR2 YFSETQ. CDR3 residues: CASSLGTSAKETQYF. The CDR3 region has the DNA TGCGCCAGCAGCTTGGGGACTAGCGCGAAAGAGACCCAGTACTTC.

A few counts support this clone. The chain carries TRBV5-1 and TRBJ2-5, with TRBD2 matching 9 bases. Looked up from germline, CDR1 is SGHRS and CDR2 is YFSETQ. Trimming at V came to 4 bases and at J to 2 bases, leaving 6 bases not matched to a gene. This CDR3 region has 15 residues. The CDR3 DNA reads TGCGCCAGCAGCCCGGGACTAGCAAGTCAAGAGACCCAGTACTTC. Protein product: CASSPGLASQETQYF.

The rearrangement links TRBV27 to TRBJ1-2, with D unclear. V gave up 2 bases and J gave up 3 bases, with 10 bases separating them. Germline CDR1 and CDR2: MNHEY and SMNVEV (reference sequence). The CDR3 length is 14 residues. The CDR3 protein is CASSLISGYYGYTF. In DNA, the CDR3 is TGTGCCAGCAGTTTAATCTCGGGGTACTATGGCTACACCTTC.

This clone has more than one count but fewer than ten. The rearrangement links TRBV29-1 to TRBJ2-6; a possible D gene is TRBD2 (6 bases). CDR1 and CDR2 from the germline V gene are SQVTM and ANQGSEA. The germline V and J ends were trimmed by 7 bases and 0 bases, with 16 bases remaining between them. The CDR3 runs to 16 residues. In nucleotides, the CDR3 is TGCAGCGCCCATGGGGAGGCCCCCTCTGGGGCCAACGTCCTGACTTTC. It translates to CSAHGEAPSGANVLTF.

The chain links TRBV6-1 to TRBJ2-4; possibly TRBD2 for D (7 bases). The V end was cut by 6 bases, the J end by 9 bases, with 15 bases between. Germline values: CDR1 MNHNS, CDR2 SASEGT. The CDR3 spans 13 residues. CDR3 sequence reads: CASRGHWGGIQYF. CDR3 DNA sequence: TGTGCCAGCAGGGGACATTGGGGGGGCATTCAGTACTTC.

The chain links TRBV9 to TRBJ1-3; no clear D. The germline CDR1 and CDR2 sequences are SGDLS and YYNGEE. This CDR3 contains 14 residues. Trimming shortened V by 4 bases and J by 0 bases, and 8 bases separated the two germline ends. In DNA, the CDR3 is TGTGCCAGCAGCTCTCCGAGCTCTGGAAACACCATATATTTT. It translates to CASSSPSSGNTIYF.

The chain employs TRBV9 and TRBJ2-1, with a tentative D call TRBD2 (6 bases). This CDR3 has 16 residues. V dropped 6 bases and J dropped 6 bases, with 22 bases sitting between them. Germline CDR1 SGDLS, CDR2 YYNGEE. DNA of the CDR3: TGTGCCAGCACGTCAAGGGCGGATGGGAGGCTCAATGAGCAGTTCTTC. It encodes CASTSRADGRLNEQFF.

The sample holds one count of this clone. The CDR3 protein is CASSFVGTGNEQFF. The CDR3, as DNA: TGTGCCAGCAGCTTCGTCGGCACAGGGAATGAGCAGTTCTTC. The J gene is TRBJ2-1, the V gene TRBV5-5, with D perhaps TRBD1 (6 bases). Germline values: CDR1 SGHKS, CDR2 YYEKEE (reference sequence). Trimming cost V 2 bases and J 7 bases, with 13 bases left between them. The CDR3 spans 14 residues. Using reference TRBV5-5 and TRBJ2-1 for the parts outside the CDR3, the full variable domain is DAGVTQSPTHLIKTRGQQVTLRCSPISGHKSVSWYQQVLGQGPQFIFQYYEKEERGRGNFPDRFSARQFPNYSSELNVNALLLGDSALYLCASSFVGTGNEQFFGPGTRLTVL.